This T cell receptor beta chain was obtained from a study of CD8+CD57+ T cells in acquired aplastic anemia. Turning to the study itself: When averaged, DNA from sorted CD4+ and CD8+ cells came to 2.5 to 4 ug.

With 4 bases removed from V and 0 bases from J, the gap between germline ends came to 11 bases. CDR1 is SGHRS and CDR2 is YFSETQ in the germline V gene. There are 15 residues in the CDR3. Genomic DNA acted as the template from which TCR beta VDJ combination and CDR3 sequence profiling were carried out. TCRdb recomputed calls from the reads with MiXCR, one row per CDR3 protein. The table lists some 180,000 distinct CDR3 sequences, less than 50% of them singletons. Selection for sequencing was limited to patients who had shown CD8+CD57+ cell expansion by flow cytometry. There were no patients without severe acquired aplastic anemia. Sampling of blood occurred while the patients had still received no therapy. In its sample, this clonotype was seen many times.

The chain is built from TRBV5-1 and TRBJ1-5; D ambiguous. This receptor was identified in a human donor with aplastic anemia. The sample consisted of sorted CD4+, CD8+, or CD8+CD57+ T cells (not recorded which) from PBMCs. The DNA for the CDR3 is TGCGCCAGCAGCGAGGGATCAGATAGCAATCAGCCCCAGCATTTT. Translated, it gives CASSEGSDSNQPQHF.